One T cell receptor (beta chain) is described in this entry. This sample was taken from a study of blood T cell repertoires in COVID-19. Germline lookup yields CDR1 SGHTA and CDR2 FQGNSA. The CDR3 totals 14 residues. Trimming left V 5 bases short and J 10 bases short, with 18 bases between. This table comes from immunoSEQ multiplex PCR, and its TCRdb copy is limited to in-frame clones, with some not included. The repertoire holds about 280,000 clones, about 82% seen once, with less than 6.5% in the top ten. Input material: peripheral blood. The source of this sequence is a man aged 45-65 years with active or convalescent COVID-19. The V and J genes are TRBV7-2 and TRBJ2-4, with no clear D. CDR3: CASSPTGPGGIQYF. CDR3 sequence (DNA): TGTGCCAGCAGCCCTACTGGTCCAGGTGGGATTCAGTACTTC.